This TCR beta chain was identified during a study of tumor and adjacent non-tumor tissue in lung cancer. The library came from three nested PCR rounds adapted from ARM-PCR protocols. TCRdb processed the multiplex PCR reads anew with MiXCR; each CDR3 protein has one entry. The sample contains some 100,000 distinct CDR3 sequences, roughly two thirds of which appear only once. About this clonotype itself: Its antigen is as yet unknown. An end of the junction does not agree with germline; a read error may underlie this.

Study results and limitations: Top 100 clones took a larger repertoire share in normal lung.

RNA was extracted from bulk tissue without any cell sorting. More than 3 cm separated this lung sample from the edge of the tumor. Germline CDR1 SQVTM, CDR2 ANQGSEA. The CDR3 has 13 residues. The specimen sequenced was distant non-tumor lung tissue. This rearrangement joins TRBV29-1 to TRBJ2-7; D perhaps matches TRBD2 (5 bases). This receptor was obtained from a man aged 25-45 years with non-small cell lung cancer. CDR3 in DNA: TGCAGCGTTGAAGGCGGGTCGTTGCTCGAGCGGTATTTC. Residues: CSVEGGSLLERYF.